This TCR beta chain emerged from a study of cytomegalovirus exposure and HLA in healthy donors. Overall study context: The approximately 120 validation repertoires, a later analysis reported, used the same platform as the approximately 670 repertoires from the first cohort. General observations from the study: Investigators reported 150 to 200 TCR beta chains as tied to cytomegalovirus. In vitro, three CMV-associated chains proved specific for CMV antigens.

It was the approximately 120-subject validation cohort, separate from the roughly 700-subject first cohort, to which the donors belonged. Remarks on this clone: The antigen is not known.

The CDR3 length is 15 residues. V dropped 0 bases and J dropped 8 bases, with 16 bases sitting between them. Per germline, CDR1 LGHNA and CDR2 YSLEER. Sequenced by immunoSEQ multiplex PCR; TCRdb stores in-frame clones only, minus some. Here the sample spans fewer than 400,000 clones, 88% being singletons. The sequencing sample was made of PBMCs. The receptor was isolated from a man aged 25-45 years in good health and CMV-seronegative. This chain joins TRBV4-3 and TRBJ1-2; the D gene is possibly TRBD1 (5 bases). CDR3 sequence reads: CASSQDAAGTRGYTF. CDR3 coding DNA: TGCGCCAGCAGCCAAGATGCGGCAGGGACTCGAGGCTACACCTTC.